The 11 T cell receptor beta chains given below trace back to one sample, sequenced in a study of siplizumab effects on memory and regulatory T cells. TCRdb keeps only in-frame clones here, not all; method: immunoSEQ multiplex PCR. The sample has more than 50,000 clones, over 85% seen once. The sequenced sample consisted of CD8+ T cells sorted from blood. The source is a human donor in good health.

The chain uses TRBV18 and TRBJ2-1, with 7 bases identical to TRBD2. This CDR3 region has 16 residues. The germline CDR1 and CDR2 sequences are KGHSH and LQKENI. The V gene end was trimmed by 3 bases and the J gene end by 8 bases; junction bases not matched to a gene: 13. CDR3 sequence (DNA): TGTGCCAGCTCACCGGGCGGGAGTCGCGCCAACGATGAGCAGTTCTTC. As protein: CASSPGGSRANDEQFF. Complete variable domain (other parts from reference TRBV18 and TRBJ2-1): NAGVMQNPRHLVRRRGQEARLRCSPMKGHSHVYWYRQLPEEGLKFMVYLQKENIIDESGMPKERFSAEFPKEGPSILRIQQVVRGDSAAYFCASSPGGSRANDEQFFGPGTRLTVL.

V is TRBV7-3 and J is TRBJ2-1; D possibly corresponds to TRBD2 (6 bases). Germline CDR1 and CDR2: SGHTA and FQGTGA. Trimming shortened V by 4 bases and J by 7 bases, and 11 bases separated the two germline ends. The CDR3 totals 13 residues. Here the CDR3 DNA reads TGTGCCAGCAGCTACGACCGGGGGAATGAGCAGTTCTTC. Translating it yields CASSYDRGNEQFF.

The rearrangement uses TRBV29-1 and TRBJ2-1, with TRBD1 identical over 8 bases. CDR3 length: 13 amino acids. Germline assignment: CDR1 SQVTM and CDR2 ANQGSEA. Losses at the gene ends were 4 bases for V and 15 bases for J; bases not matched to a gene: 14. CDR3 protein: CSVGQGLNALWFF. The DNA for the CDR3 is TGCAGCGTTGGACAGGGGCTGAACGCGCTGTGGTTCTTC.

CDR3 protein: CASSEEREGPGEQYF. In DNA, the CDR3 is TGCGCCAGCAGTGAGGAACGGGAGGGCCCGGGGGAGCAGTACTTC. The V call is TRBV10-1, the J call TRBJ2-7, with TRBD2 matching over 8 bases. The CDR3 totals 15 residues. Germline lookup yields CDR1 WNHNN and CDR2 SYGVQD (reference sequence). V shed 2 bases and J 7 bases; nucleotides not matched to a gene: 10.

The chain couples TRBV30 to TRBJ2-7, with no clear D. Germline V CDR1 and CDR2: GTSNPN, SVGIG (reference sequence). The CDR3 loop spans 12 amino acids. V lost 0 bases, J lost 2 bases, and 5 bases lay in between. CDR3 coding DNA: TGTGCCTGGAGTGTCGCAGCCTACGAGCAGTACTTC. Its translation is CAWSVAAYEQYF.

The genes are TRBV15 and TRBJ1-2; D is possibly TRBD1 (6 bases). Trimming shortened V by 5 bases and J by 2 bases, and 12 bases separated the two germline ends. CDR1 and CDR2 from the germline V gene are LNHNV and YYDKDF (reference sequence). This CDR3 has 14 amino acids. The CDR3 coding sequence is TGTGCCACCAGCGGAGGGACACCCAACTATGGCTACACCTTC. Translated: CATSGGTPNYGYTF.

The count of this clone is one. The chain is built from TRBV19 and TRBJ2-7; maybe TRBD2 (6 bases). V was shortened by 6 bases and J by 3 bases, with 15 bases between the two germline ends. The CDR3 sequence is 14 residues long. CDR1 is LNHDA, CDR2 SQIVND, per germline (reference sequence). The CDR3 nucleotides are TGTGCCAGTAGGACAGCGGGTCCGGTCTACGAGCAGTACTTC. Its translation is CASRTAGPVYEQYF.

The chain links TRBV15 to TRBJ1-5; the D gene is possibly TRBD1 (5 bases). The CDR3 runs 16 residues. Trimming took 4 bases from V and 0 from J, leaving 13 bases between them. CDR1 is LNHNV and CDR2 is YYDKDF in the germline V gene (reference sequence). DNA of the CDR3: TGTGCCACCAGCACGTCAGGAGGGGTTAGCAATCAGCCCCAGCATTTT. It translates to CATSTSGGVSNQPQHF. The full variable domain, its missing parts supplied by reference TRBV15 and TRBJ1-5, is DAMVIQNPRYQVTQFGKPVTLSCSQTLNHNVMYWYQQKSSQAPKLLFHYYDKDFNNEADTPDNFQSRRPNTSFCFLDIRSPGLGDTAMYLCATSTSGGVSNQPQHFGDGTRLSIL.

This sequence joins TRBV27 and TRBJ2-7; D gene uncertain. The length of the CDR3 is 15 residues. CDR1 MNHEY and CDR2 SMNVEV come from the germline V gene (reference sequence). The V end was cut by 3 bases, the J end by 1 base, with 13 bases between. The CDR3 reads CASSFLERSSYEQYF. The CDR3 region has the DNA TGTGCCAGCAGTTTTCTGGAAAGATCGTCCTACGAGCAGTACTTC.

The chain employs TRBV5-1 and TRBJ2-2; no clear D gene. Trimming left V 0 bases short and J 6 bases short, with 12 bases between. CDR3 length equals 15 residues. Looked up from germline, CDR1 is SGHRS and CDR2 is YFSETQ. The CDR3 spells CASSLGGNGAGELFF. CDR3 DNA sequence: TGCGCCAGCAGCTTGGGTGGAAATGGGGCCGGGGAGCTGTTTTTT.

The chain is built from TRBV29-1 and TRBJ2-3; 9 positions match TRBD2. CDR1 is SQVTM, CDR2 ANQGSEA, per germline. This CDR3 comprises 13 residues. V lost 8 bases and J lost 1; bases outside the gene matches: 4. DNA for the CDR3: TGCAGCTCGGTAGCGGGAGGCACAGATACGCAGTATTTT. It codes for CSSVAGGTDTQYF.